This entry lists 21 T cell receptor beta chains sequenced from one sample in a study of cytomegalovirus exposure and HLA in healthy donors. The PCR employed 60 Vbeta primers together with 13 Jbeta primers. Some clones are missing from TCRdb's copy, which holds only in-frame ones; the method was immunoSEQ multiplex PCR. The sample shows under 200,000 clones, around 79% of them seen only once. The sample was PBMCs. Receptor source: a male donor in good health and CMV-seropositive.

The V gene is TRBV7-8, the J gene TRBJ1-1, with 8 nucleotides matching TRBD1. CDR1 and CDR2 from the germline V gene are SGHVS and FQNEAQ. The CDR3 covers 15 residues. Trimming removed 1 base from V and 4 bases from J; junction bases left unmatched: 5. The CDR3, as DNA: TGTGCCAGCAGCTTAGGAGGGACAGGAGGCACTGAAGCTTTCTTT. Protein sequence: CASSLGGTGGTEAFF.

In DNA form, the CDR3 reads TGTGCCAGCAGCTTTGGACCCCCGGGACTGCCGAACACTGAAGCTTTCTTT. It specifies CASSFGPPGLPNTEAFF. This chain connects TRBV5-4 to TRBJ1-1; a weak D match, TRBD1 (5 bases). Trimming took off 2 bases at V and 1 base at J, with 18 bases between the two ends. There are 17 residues in the CDR3. The germline V gene has CDR1 SGHNT and CDR2 YYREEE (reference sequence).

The chain combines TRBV4-3 with TRBJ2-7; 9 nucleotides align to TRBD2. V shed 6 bases, J shed 0 bases, and the junction held 6 bases outside the gene matches. The CDR3 contains 15 residues. Germline-derived CDR1 and CDR2 are LGHNA and YSLEER. CDR3 nucleotides: TGCGCCAGCAGTCCCAGCGGGGGGTCCTCCTACGAGCAGTACTTC. Residues: CASSPSGGSSYEQYF.

The chain carries TRBV10-2 and TRBJ1-1, with a weak D call TRBD1 (6 bases). The CDR3 is 17 residues long. V gave up 6 bases and J gave up 0 bases, with 20 bases separating them. Germline V gives CDR1 WSHSY, CDR2 SAAADI. This chain's CDR3 is CASRTRDTTSLNTEAFF. The CDR3 DNA reads TGCGCCAGCAGAACTAGGGACACAACAAGTCTGAACACTGAAGCTTTCTTT.

The CDR3 DNA reads as TGTGCCAGCAGTCCGGTCAGGGAAACGGATGGCTACACCTTC. Its translation: CASSPVRETDGYTF. The V and J genes are TRBV6-5 and TRBJ1-2; TRBD1 might be the D (5 bases). Trimming left V 5 bases short and J 6 bases short, with 16 bases between. CDR3 length equals 14 residues. CDR1 is MNHEY and CDR2 is SVGAGI in the germline V gene.

This chain uses TRBV5-1 with TRBJ1-1, with D possibly being TRBD1 (6 bases). The CDR3 is made up of 13 amino acids. Germline CDR1 is SGHRS and CDR2 is YFSETQ. Trimming removed 6 bases at V and 1 base at J, with 10 bases between. The CDR3, as DNA: TGCGCCAGCAAAGGGGACAAGAACACTGAAGCTTTCTTT. Translated: CASKGDKNTEAFF.

The chain uses TRBV11-2 and TRBJ1-6, with a tentative D call TRBD1 (6 bases). The CDR3 runs to 13 residues. The ends were cut back, 0 bases at V and 9 bases at J, with 6 bases in the middle. Per the germline V gene, CDR1 is SGHAT and CDR2 is FQNNGV. CDR3 sequence (DNA): TGTGCCAGCAGCTTAGACAGGGGTTCACCCCTCCACTTT. Translated: CASSLDRGSPLHF. Variable domain in full (rest from reference TRBV11-2 and TRBJ1-6): EAGVAQSPRYKIIEKRQSVAFWCNPISGHATLYWYQQILGQGPKLLIQFQNNGVVDDSQLPKDRFSAERLKGVDSTLKIQPAKLEDSAVYLCASSLDRGSPLHFGNGTRLTVT.

This clone turned up a few times. The chain has TRBV7-9 and TRBJ2-7, with TRBD2 as a possible D gene (6 bases). This CDR3 comprises 14 residues. Germline V gene data show CDR1 as SEHNR and CDR2 as FQNEAQ (reference sequence). V lost 5 bases and J lost 5, with 16 bases in between. The CDR3 here is CASSPPGLGHEQYF. CDR3 in DNA: TGTGCCAGCAGCCCCCCGGGACTGGGCCACGAGCAGTACTTC.

The CDR3 reads CASRGPWQGMYEQYF. In nucleotides, the CDR3 is TGCGCCAGCAGGGGCCCGTGGCAGGGTATGTACGAGCAGTACTTC. The rearrangement links TRBV10-2 to TRBJ2-7; weak D call: TRBD1 (5 bases). Germline assignment: CDR1 WSHSY and CDR2 SAAADI. Trimming took off 6 bases at V and 4 bases at J, with 19 bases between the two ends. The CDR3 length is 15 residues.

The CDR3 spells CASSQDQDRGRNIQYF. CDR3 DNA sequence: TGTGCCAGCAGCCAAGATCAGGACAGGGGGAGGAACATTCAGTACTTC. This chain links TRBV4-2 with TRBJ2-4; TRBD1 matches 10 bases. The V and J ends lost 0 bases and 7 bases, in that order; junction bases with no gene match: 6. Germline lookup yields CDR1 LGHNA and CDR2 YNFKEQ. The CDR3 has 16 residues.

The V gene is TRBV9, the J gene TRBJ2-3; 11 bases align to TRBD1. This CDR3 is 17 amino acids long. Trimming removed 4 bases from V and 2 bases from J; junction bases left unmatched: 9. Germline CDR1 is SGDLS and CDR2 is YYNGEE. Here the CDR3 reads CASSTQGTGGNTDTQYF. The CDR3 DNA reads as TGTGCCAGCAGCACCCAGGGGACAGGGGGTAACACAGATACGCAGTATTTT.

The rearrangement uses TRBV6-1 and TRBJ1-6; unclear D gene. Germline CDR1 reads MNHNS; CDR2 reads SASEGT. Trimming took 2 bases from V and 8 from J, leaving 10 bases between them. The CDR3 sequence is 14 residues long. The DNA of the CDR3 is TGTGCCAGCAGTGAACGTCGGGGATATTCACCCCTCCACTTT. It translates to CASSERRGYSPLHF.

This chain uses TRBV5-1 with TRBJ2-1; TRBD2 agrees at 9 bases. The CDR3 runs 21 residues. Looked up from germline, CDR1 is SGHRS and CDR2 is YFSETQ. Germline trimming cut 2 bases from V and 0 bases from J; bases unmatched to any gene: 18. The CDR3 is CASSFSLAAGGLWSSYNEQFF. DNA for the CDR3: TGCGCCAGCAGCTTCTCCCTCGCAGCGGGGGGCCTTTGGAGCTCCTACAATGAGCAGTTCTTC.

The chain employs TRBV6-6 and TRBJ2-1; 10 positions match TRBD1. The CDR3 has 15 amino acids. Germline V lookup: CDR1 MNHNY, CDR2 SVGAGI (reference sequence). The ends lost 2 bases at V and 9 bases at J; junction bases unmatched: 7. The CDR3 region is CASSYPGTGDVEQFF. In nucleotides, the CDR3 is TGTGCCAGCAGTTACCCCGGGACAGGGGATGTTGAGCAGTTCTTC.

The chain combines TRBV14 with TRBJ1-2; tentatively, D is TRBD1 (6 bases). Germline values: CDR1 SGHDN, CDR2 FVKESK. The CDR3 runs 18 residues. Between the trimmed V and J ends, which lost 5 bases and 4 bases, there was a span of 26 bases. In DNA, the CDR3 is TGTGCCAGCAGCAGGGGGTTATTACGGGACAAGGCTCTCTATGGCTACACCTTC. It encodes CASSRGLLRDKALYGYTF.

This chain connects TRBV6-5 to TRBJ1-1, with D perhaps TRBD1 (5 bases). CDR1 MNHEY and CDR2 SVGAGI come from the germline V gene. The CDR3 runs to 13 residues. The ends were cut back, 2 bases at V and 7 bases at J, with 11 bases in the middle. For the CDR3, the DNA is TGTGCCAGCAGTTACAGGAACGGGGGTGAAGCTTTCTTT. Its translation is CASSYRNGGEAFF.

A single count supports this clone. The genes are TRBV11-3 and TRBJ1-2; a possible D gene is TRBD1 (6 bases). Per germline, CDR1 SGHNT and CDR2 YENEEA. The CDR3 is 17 amino acids. Deletions cut 3 bases from V and 4 bases from J, with 21 bases between. As DNA, the CDR3 is TGTGCCAGCAGCTTCGCCGGGGAGACAGGCAAAGGCTATGGCTACACCTTC. Its protein product is CASSFAGETGKGYGYTF.

About this clone: One end of the junction varies from germline; a read error may be responsible. V is TRBV4-1 and J is TRBJ2-1, with 11 positions matching TRBD1. The CDR3 totals 16 residues. The germline V gene has CDR1 MGHRA and CDR2 YSYEKL. CDR3 protein: CASSQEAGGQGGDKIF. The CDR3 region has the DNA TGCGCCAGCAGCCAAGAGGCGGGGGGACAGGGGGGTGATAAGATCTTC.

The gene calls are TRBV2 and TRBJ2-3; D possibly corresponds to TRBD2 (5 bases). Germline values: CDR1 SNHLY, CDR2 FYNNEI. V was cut by 4 bases and J by 10 bases, with 9 bases left in between. The CDR3 length is 11 residues. CDR3 in amino acids: CASSVERSQYF. The CDR3 coding sequence is TGTGCCAGCAGTGTAGAGCGGTCGCAGTATTTT.

The rearrangement joins TRBV7-8 to TRBJ2-7; 12 bases fit TRBD1. There are 15 residues in the CDR3. V dropped 5 bases and J dropped 9; count of bases not matched to a gene: 11. The V gene's germline CDR1 is SGHVS and CDR2 FQNEAQ. CDR3 coding DNA: TGTGCCAGCAGCCCTGGGACAGGGGGCCGATTGGGGCAGTACTTC. Its translation: CASSPGTGGRLGQYF.

This rearrangement joins TRBV11-3 to TRBJ2-2; D is perhaps TRBD2 (6 bases). The CDR3 runs 12 residues. The V gene lost 5 bases and the J gene lost 14 bases, with 15 bases spanning the gap. Germline CDR1 reads SGHNT; CDR2 reads YENEEA. CDR3 nucleotides: TGTGCCAGCAGCGCGGGGACTTTGGACCTGTTTTTT. It codes for CASSAGTLDLFF.